Following are 5 T cell receptor beta chains from one sample sequenced in a study of cytomegalovirus exposure and HLA in healthy donors. This PCR relied on a set of 60 Vbeta primers and 13 Jbeta primers. The data were produced by immunoSEQ multiplex PCR, yet TCRdb's version contains in-frame clones alone and is incomplete. Seen here are 180,000 or so clones, roughly 80% observed once, and the top ten hold less than 2%. Sequenced: PBMCs. The receptors shown here come from a man aged 40-49 years in good health and CMV-seronegative.

This CDR3 reads CAWSRGSDEAFF. The CDR3 bases are TGTGCCTGGAGTAGAGGTAGTGATGAAGCTTTCTTT. V is TRBV30 and J is TRBJ1-1; D not certain. The CDR3 spans 12 residues. The V end lost 2 bases, the J end lost 7 bases, and 11 bases lay between the germline ends. Germline assignment: CDR1 GTSNPN and CDR2 SVGIG (reference sequence).

The J gene is TRBJ1-1, the V gene TRBV13; D remains unclear. This CDR3 is 13 amino acids long. CDR1 is PRHDT, CDR2 FYEKMQ, per germline (reference sequence). V lost 5 bases and J lost 3, with 10 bases in between. The CDR3 sequence: CASSPRVDTEAFF. The CDR3 DNA reads as TGTGCCAGCAGCCCGCGAGTGGACACTGAAGCTTTCTTT.

This sequence joins TRBV4-3 and TRBJ1-2; tentative D call: TRBD1 (5 bases). V lost 3 bases and J lost 8, with 22 bases in between. Germline V gives CDR1 LGHNA, CDR2 YSLEER. The CDR3 has 16 amino acids. The chain's CDR3 is CASSQAASGAGWGYTF. In DNA form, the CDR3 reads TGCGCCAGCAGCCAGGCCGCGAGCGGGGCAGGGTGGGGCTACACCTTC.

The CDR3 DNA is TGTGCCAGCAGTCCAGGACTGGCGGGAGGGCCCAGAAATGAGCAGTTCTTC. Its protein product is CASSPGLAGGPRNEQFF. The rearrangement joins TRBV27 to TRBJ2-1; TRBD2 matches at 9 bases. Germline assignment: CDR1 MNHEY and CDR2 SMNVEV (reference sequence). Losses at the gene ends were 5 bases for V and 7 bases for J; bases not matched to a gene: 15. CDR3 length: 17 residues.

J is TRBJ1-1 and V is TRBV7-8, with TRBD1 identical over 9 bases. V shed 3 bases and J 0 bases; nucleotides not matched to a gene: 8. Germline-derived CDR1 and CDR2 are SGHVS and FQNEAQ. The CDR3 runs 17 residues. The chain's CDR3 is CASSFTPGTGLNTEAFF. Here the CDR3 DNA reads TGTGCCAGCAGCTTCACCCCCGGGACAGGGTTGAACACTGAAGCTTTCTTT.